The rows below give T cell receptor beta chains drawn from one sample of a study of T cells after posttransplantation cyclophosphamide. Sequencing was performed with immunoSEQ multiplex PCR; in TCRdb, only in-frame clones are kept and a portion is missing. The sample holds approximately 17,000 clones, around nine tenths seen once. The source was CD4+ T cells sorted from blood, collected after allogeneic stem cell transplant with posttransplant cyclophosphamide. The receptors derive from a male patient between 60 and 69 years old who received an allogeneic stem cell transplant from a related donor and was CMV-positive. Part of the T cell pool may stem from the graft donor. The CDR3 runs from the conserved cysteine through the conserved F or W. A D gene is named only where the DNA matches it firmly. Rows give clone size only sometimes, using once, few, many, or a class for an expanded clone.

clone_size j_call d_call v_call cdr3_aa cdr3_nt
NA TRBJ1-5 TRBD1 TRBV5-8 CASSEDRGKSNQPQHF TGTGCCAGCAGCGAAGACAGGGGCAAAAGCAATCAGCCCCAGCATTTT
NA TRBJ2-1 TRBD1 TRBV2 CASSGRTGWSNEQFF TGTGCCAGCAGTGGGCGGACAGGGTGGTCCAATGAGCAGTTCTTC
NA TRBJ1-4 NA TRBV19 CASSPRDKWGGNEKLFF TGTGCCAGTAGTCCCCGTGATAAATGGGGCGGTAATGAAAAACTGTTTTTT
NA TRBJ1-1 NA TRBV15 CATSRPDTEAFF TGTGCCACCAGCAGACCTGACACTGAAGCTTTCTTT
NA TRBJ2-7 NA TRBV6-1 CASIVAESSYEQYF TGTGCCAGCATCGTAGCGGAGAGCTCCTACGAGCAGTACTTC
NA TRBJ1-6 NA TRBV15 CATSSLLSSSPLHF TGTGCCACCAGCAGCCTCCTATCTAGTTCACCCCTCCACTTT
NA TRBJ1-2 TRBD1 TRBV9 CASSAGQGVMYGYTF TGTGCCAGCAGCGCGGGACAGGGGGTAATGTACGGCTACACCTTC
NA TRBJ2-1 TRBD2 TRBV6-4 CASSLLSGATYNEQFF TGTGCCAGCAGCTTACTTAGCGGGGCCACCTACAATGAGCAGTTCTTC
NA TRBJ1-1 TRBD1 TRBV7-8 CASRPDRGTEAFF TGTGCCAGCCGCCCGGACAGGGGAACTGAAGCTTTCTTT
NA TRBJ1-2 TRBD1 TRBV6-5 CASSYSGQGVHGYTF TGTGCCAGCAGTTATTCTGGACAGGGGGTACATGGCTACACCTTC
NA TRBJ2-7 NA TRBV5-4 CASSLADGSHEQYF TGTGCCAGCAGCTTGGCCGACGGTAGCCACGAGCAGTACTTC
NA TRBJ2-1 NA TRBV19 CASSIQPGIYNEQFF TGTGCCAGTAGTATCCAGCCAGGGATATACAATGAGCAGTTCTTC
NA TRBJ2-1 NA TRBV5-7 CASSSGGSLRDEQFF TGTGCCAGCAGCTCAGGAGGGAGCCTACGAGACGAGCAGTTCTTC
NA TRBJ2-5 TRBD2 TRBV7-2 CASSLSSGGAGTQYF TGTGCCAGCAGCCTCTCTAGCGGGGGGGCCGGGACCCAGTACTTC
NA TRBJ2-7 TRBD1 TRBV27 CASSTLTGGYEQYF TGTGCCAGCAGTACCTTGACAGGGGGCTACGAGCAGTACTTC
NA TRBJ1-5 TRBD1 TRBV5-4 CASSLRRQGWNNQPQHF TGTGCCAGCAGCTTACGTAGACAGGGTTGGAACAATCAGCCCCAGCATTTT
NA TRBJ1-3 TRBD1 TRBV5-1 CASSSGDRGLSGNTIYF TGCGCCAGCAGCTCTGGGGACAGGGGGCTCTCTGGAAACACCATATATTTT
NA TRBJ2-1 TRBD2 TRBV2 CATGGDNGDEQFF TGTGCCACCGGGGGGGATAATGGGGATGAGCAGTTCTTC
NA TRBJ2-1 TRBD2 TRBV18 CASSSFRTSGSYNEQFF TGTGCCAGCTCAAGTTTCCGGACTAGCGGGTCATACAATGAGCAGTTCTTC
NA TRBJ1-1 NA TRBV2 CASSQEKLTEAFF TGTGCCAGCAGTCAGGAAAAGCTCACTGAAGCTTTCTTT
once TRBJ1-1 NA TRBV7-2 CASSPRGNTEAFF TGTGCCAGCAGCCCTCGGGGGAACACTGAAGCTTTCTTT
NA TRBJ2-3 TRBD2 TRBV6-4 CASSDSERGGTDTQYF TGTGCCAGCAGTGACTCGGAGCGGGGGGGCACGGATACGCAGTATTTT
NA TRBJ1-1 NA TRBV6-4 CASSEHTGTEAFF TGTGCCAGCAGTGAACACACAGGGACTGAAGCTTTCTTT
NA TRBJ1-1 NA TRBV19 CASKPLDSQNTEAFF TGTGCCAGTAAGCCCCTGGACAGCCAGAACACTGAAGCTTTCTTT
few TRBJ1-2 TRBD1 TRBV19 CASSISWTGNNNGYTF TGTGCCAGTAGTATCTCCTGGACAGGAAATAATAATGGCTACACCTTC
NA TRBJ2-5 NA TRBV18 CASSVWGPRETQYF TGTGCCAGCTCGGTGTGGGGCCCACGAGAGACCCAGTACTTC
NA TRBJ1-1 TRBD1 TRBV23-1 CASSQETGYGTEAFF TGCGCCAGCAGTCAGGAGACAGGGTACGGCACTGAAGCTTTCTTT
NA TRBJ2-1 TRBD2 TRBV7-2 CASSSSLAGGLNEQFF TGTGCCAGCAGCAGCTCCCTAGCGGGGGGGCTCAATGAGCAGTTCTTC
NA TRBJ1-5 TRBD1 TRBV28 CASSRSGGGQPQHF TGTGCCAGCAGCCGCTCAGGGGGAGGTCAGCCCCAGCATTTT
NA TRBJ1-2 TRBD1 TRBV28 CASSSSGTGGMGYTF TGTGCCAGCAGTTCCTCCGGGACAGGGGGTATGGGCTACACCTTC
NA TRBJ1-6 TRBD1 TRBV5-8 CASSRTGYDSPLHF TGTGCCAGCAGCCGGACAGGGTACGATTCACCCCTCCACTTT
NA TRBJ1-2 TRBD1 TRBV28 CASTLGDRDYGYTF TGTGCCAGCACACTGGGTGACAGGGACTATGGCTACACCTTC
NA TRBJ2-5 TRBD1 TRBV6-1 CAGGYDRGRETQYF TGTGCCGGCGGATACGACAGGGGGCGAGAGACCCAGTACTTC
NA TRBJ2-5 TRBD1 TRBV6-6 CASSPTGGGETQYF TGTGCCAGCAGCCCGACAGGGGGCGGCGAGACCCAGTACTTC
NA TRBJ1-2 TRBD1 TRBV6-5 CASSDRGLTYGYTF TGTGCCAGCAGCGACAGGGGCCTCACCTATGGCTACACCTTC
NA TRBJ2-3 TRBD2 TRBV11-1 CASSPKEGLARTQYF TGTGCCAGCAGCCCTAAGGAGGGACTAGCGCGTACGCAGTATTTT
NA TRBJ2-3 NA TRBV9 CASSRTGSVGDTQYF TGTGCCAGCAGCCGCACCGGGAGCGTGGGAGATACGCAGTATTTT
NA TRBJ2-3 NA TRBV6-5 CASSPDSNTQYF TGTGCCAGCAGTCCGGACTCTAATACGCAGTATTTT
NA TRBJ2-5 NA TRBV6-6 CASRRSPQETQYF TGTGCCAGCAGGAGGAGTCCACAAGAGACCCAGTACTTC
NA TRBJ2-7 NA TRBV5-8 CASSTPRHREHEQYF TGTGCCAGCAGCACCCCCCGGCACAGGGAACACGAGCAGTACTTC
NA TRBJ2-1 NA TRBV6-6 CASSRANEQFF TGTGCCAGCTCCAGGGCCAATGAGCAGTTCTTC
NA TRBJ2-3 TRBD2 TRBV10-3 CAISEKGSSGGSPTDTQYF TGTGCCATCAGTGAAAAGGGGAGTAGCGGGGGGTCCCCCACAGATACGCAGTATTTT
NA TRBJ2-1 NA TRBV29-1 CSVASGPANEQFF TGCAGCGTTGCCAGCGGTCCAGCAAATGAGCAGTTCTTC
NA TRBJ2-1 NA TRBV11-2 CASSPYRAGNEQFF TGTGCCAGCAGCCCATACCGTGCAGGAAATGAGCAGTTCTTC
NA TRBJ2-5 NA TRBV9 CASSDRVGETQYF TGTGCCAGCAGCGACAGAGTTGGGGAGACCCAGTACTTC
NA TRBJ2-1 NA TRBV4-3 CASSQDTYSSTVREQFF TGCGCCAGCAGCCAAGATACCTACAGTTCCACCGTTAGGGAGCAGTTCTTC
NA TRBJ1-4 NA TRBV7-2 CASSWGETAEKLFF TGTGCCAGCAGCTGGGGGGAAACCGCTGAAAAACTGTTTTTT
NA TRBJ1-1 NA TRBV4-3 CASSQDPGVDTEAFF TGCGCCAGCAGCCAAGATCCCGGGGTGGACACTGAAGCTTTCTTT
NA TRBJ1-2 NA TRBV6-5 CASRKDSFGYTF TGTGCCAGCAGAAAGGACAGTTTTGGCTACACCTTC
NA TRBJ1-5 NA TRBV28 CASRVAGNQPQHF TGTGCCAGCAGAGTAGCTGGGAATCAGCCCCAGCATTTT
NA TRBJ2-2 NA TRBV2 CASSYQRVGELFF TGTGCCAGCAGTTACCAACGGGTCGGGGAGCTGTTTTTT
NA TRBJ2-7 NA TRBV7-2 CASSNTYEQYF TGTGCCAGCAGCAACACCTACGAGCAGTACTTC
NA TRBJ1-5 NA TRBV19 CASNNRETQPQHF TGTGCCAGTAACAACAGGGAAACGCAGCCCCAGCATTTT